This T cell receptor beta chain is drawn from a study of CD8+CD57+ T cells in acquired aplastic anemia. Across the study: Across the sorted CD4+ and CD8+ cells, DNA amounts averaged 3.2 ug.

Study-wide findings and caveats: Twenty-nine sequences, all CD8+ CDR3, were shared between patients and controls. Patients and controls had CD8+ Simpson's diversity values that were not significantly distinct.

The sample holds many counts of this clonotype. What it binds is unknown. Genomic DNA, the template, was used for profiling of the TCR beta VDJ and CDR3. TCRdb analysed the reads with MiXCR anew, one entry per CDR3 protein. The repertoire holds about 160,000 distinct CDR3 sequences, 35% to 55% seen once, with approximately 1% in the top ten. The CDR3 extends over 16 amino acids. J lost 3 bases, V lost 4 bases, and 8 bases had no gene match. Germline V gene sequence: CDR1 SGHRS, CDR2 YFSETQ. V gene TRBV5-1 combines with J gene TRBJ2-7; TRBD2 matches 12 bases. The sample taken for sequencing was sorted CD4+, CD8+, or CD8+CD57+ T cells (not recorded which) from PBMCs. The sequence came from a human donor in good health. The CDR3 DNA reads TGCGCCAGCAGCAACCCGGGACTAGCGGGCGTCTACGAGCAGTACTTC. Translation: CASSNPGLAGVYEQYF.